Included here is one TCR beta chain sequence, with context. The table lists this clonotype with many counts. Its specific antigen is unknown. No quality values exist for individual bases; no much larger clone is one base distant. The data originate from a study of blood T cells in healthy people across ages (dated by TCRdb to between 2014 and 2017). For the wider study: In model experiments, roughly one uniquely barcoded TCR beta cDNA molecule per two T cells was captured by template switching. The study analyzed two additional independent replicas of 1 million unique cDNA reads from the same blood draw for two donors, one aged 18 to 29 and one aged 80 or older. To avoid experimental bias, donors of different ages were distributed randomly across sequencing lanes. The donors were split into four age groups: young (average 16 years), middle-aged (39), aged (around 67) and long-lived (roughly 86). To track age-related changes in TCR beta repertoire diversity, the study relied on deep sequencing normalized with unique cDNA molecular identifiers. Results and caveats for the whole study, not just this receptor: Donor CMV infection status was unknown, potentially confounding age-related changes in expanded clonotypes. The percentage of naive T cells measured by flow cytometry correlated strongly with observed TCR beta diversity. As age increased, observed TCR beta diversity per million T cells dropped in a roughly linear way, and a significant reduction was already evident by age about 40. Conclusive comparison of naive and antigen-experienced compartments was prevented by the profiling of bulk unsorted PBMCs. Estimates of total diversity based on one million sequenced T cells were regarded as lower bounds and as underestimates. The long-lived group showed more naive CD4+ T cells, fewer expanded clones and increased TCR diversity than the aged group, suggesting age selection.

Libraries were constructed by 5' RACE. The sequencing machine was an Illumina HiSeq 2500. A second PCR of roughly 7 to 12 cycles was run with a J-beta primer mix and a sample-barcoded 5' primer. A unique molecular identifier was introduced onto each TCR beta cDNA molecule by a template-switch 5' adaptor carrying 12 random nucleotides. Each sample yielded at least 2.5 million CDR3-containing paired-end reads. First-strand cDNA was synthesized from all RNA with the Mint cDNA synthesis kit, primed by a TRBC-specific oligonucleotide. Following uracil-DNA glycosylase treatment, all cDNA underwent a first 18-cycle PCR with the universal primers M1SS and BC2_uni_R. The authors processed their data as follows. For normalization, 1 million high-quality reads, each with a distinct molecular identifier, were randomly selected from each sample. Reads with shared molecular identifiers were discarded instead of being binned into consensus sequences. MiTCR, with a Q25 quality threshold and the strictest error-elimination algorithm, was used for CDR3 identification, clonotype clustering and error correction. Lower-bound total TCR beta diversity was estimated with a nonparametric unseen species model using Euler transformation. TCRdb cleaned the public reads at Q25 with fastp, built clones with MiXCR and kept in-frame beta chains. Each entry merges the rows of one CDR3 protein and shows their most common DNA and genes. For this entry, the V and J calls and clone size follow TCRdb and not the study's own pipeline. The sample includes about 590,000 distinct CDR3 sequences, with about 28% observed a single time. Of the sample, roughly 14% falls within the top ten clones.

The donors were some 39 Caucasian individuals from Russia, aged roughly 6 to 100 years, who were systemically healthy. Around 10 milliliters of peripheral blood were drawn from each donor into EDTA-treated Vacutainer tubes. PBMCs were isolated by Ficoll-Paque density-gradient centrifugation, with at least 6.5 million obtained per sample. Total RNA was extracted from PBMCs with Trizol reagent, with at least 5.5 micrograms obtained per sample. For every donor, an aliquot of PBMCs went through flow cytometry to measure the percentages of naive CD45RAhigh/CD27high T cells. Per the germline V gene, SGHTA is the CDR1 and FQGNSA is the CDR2. V is reduced by 3 bases and J by 1 base, leaving a spacing of 16 bases between them. The CDR3 contains 17 residues, cysteine and phenylalanine counted. Here the CDR3 DNA is all that survives: 51 bases in frame from base 1.

Recombination joined TRBV7-2 with TRBJ2-1; 6 matching bases give a weak D call of TRBD2. The sample comprised blood. The TCR was taken from a woman aged 80 or older in good health. The DNA sequence follows: TGTGCCAGCAGCTTTTTGGGGCGGGGAGTATCCTACAATGAGCAGTTCTTC. This yields the protein CASSFLGRGVSYNEQFF.